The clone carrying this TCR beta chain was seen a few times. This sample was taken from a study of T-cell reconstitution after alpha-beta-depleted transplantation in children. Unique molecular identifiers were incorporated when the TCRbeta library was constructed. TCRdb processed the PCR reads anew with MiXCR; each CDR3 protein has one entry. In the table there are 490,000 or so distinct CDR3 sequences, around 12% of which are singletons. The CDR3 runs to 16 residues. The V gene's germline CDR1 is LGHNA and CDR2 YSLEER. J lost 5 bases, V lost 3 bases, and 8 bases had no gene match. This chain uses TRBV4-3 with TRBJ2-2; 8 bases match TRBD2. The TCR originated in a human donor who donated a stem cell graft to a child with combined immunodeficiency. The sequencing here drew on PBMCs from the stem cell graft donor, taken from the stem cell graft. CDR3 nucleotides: TGCGCCAGCAGCCACCGAGCGGGAGAGTTAACCGGGGAGCTGTTTTTT. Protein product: CASSHRAGELTGELFF.